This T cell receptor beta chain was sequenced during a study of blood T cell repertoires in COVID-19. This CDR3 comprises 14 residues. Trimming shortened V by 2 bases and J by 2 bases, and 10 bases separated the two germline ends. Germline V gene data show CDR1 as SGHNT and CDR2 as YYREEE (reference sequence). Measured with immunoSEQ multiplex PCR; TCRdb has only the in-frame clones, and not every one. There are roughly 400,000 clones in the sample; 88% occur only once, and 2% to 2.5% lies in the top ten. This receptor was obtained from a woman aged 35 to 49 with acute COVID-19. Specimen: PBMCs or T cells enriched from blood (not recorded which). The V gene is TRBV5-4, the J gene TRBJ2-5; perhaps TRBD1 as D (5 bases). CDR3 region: CASSFISGQETQYF. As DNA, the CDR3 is TGTGCCAGCAGCTTTATTTCAGGGCAAGAGACCCAGTACTTC.